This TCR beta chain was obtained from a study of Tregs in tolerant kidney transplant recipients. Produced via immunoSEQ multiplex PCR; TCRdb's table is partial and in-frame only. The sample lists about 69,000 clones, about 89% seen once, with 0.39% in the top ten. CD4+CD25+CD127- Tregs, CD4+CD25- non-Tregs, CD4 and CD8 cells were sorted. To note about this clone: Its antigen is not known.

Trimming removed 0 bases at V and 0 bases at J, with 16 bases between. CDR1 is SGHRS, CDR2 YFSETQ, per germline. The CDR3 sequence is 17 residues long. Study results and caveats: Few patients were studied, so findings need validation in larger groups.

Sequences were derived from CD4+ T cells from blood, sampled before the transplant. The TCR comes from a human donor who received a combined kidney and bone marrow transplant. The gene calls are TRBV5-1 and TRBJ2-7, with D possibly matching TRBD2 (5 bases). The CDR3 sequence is CASSLAGNGPSSYEQYF. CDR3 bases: TGCGCCAGCAGCTTGGCCGGGAACGGGCCCAGCTCCTACGAGCAGTACTTC.